Listed below are T cell receptor beta chains from one sample, sequenced in a study of vaccination and CD4 T cells after COVID-19. TCRdb reanalysed the PCR reads using MiXCR and keeps one entry per CDR3 protein. The table includes 9,700 or so distinct CDR3 sequences, about 60% detected once. Their antigen targets remain unknown. Sequences were obtained from CD4+ T cells from blood, cultured in vitro. All receptors come from a human donor in good health. CDR3s leave out the opening cysteine and the closing phenylalanine or tryptophan. Each record gives: V gene, J gene, CDR3 protein.

>TRBV6-1|TRBJ2-3
ASRPQGSGADTQY
>TRBV7-9|TRBJ2-3
ASSPSGRDTQY
>TRBV12-3/TRBV12-4|TRBJ2-7
ASRGGGSSYEQY
>TRBV6-2/TRBV6-3|TRBJ1-2
ASSYSTRGGGYT
>TRBV20-1|TRBJ2-5
SPVGETQY
>TRBV12-3/TRBV12-4|TRBJ1-1
ASSMKGDMNTEAF
>TRBV7-8|TRBJ2-1
ASSPTSGGNEQF
>TRBV20-1|TRBJ2-1
SARYRGESYNEQF
>TRBV7-2|TRBJ1-6
ASSLRLGKNSPLH
>TRBV6-1|TRBJ2-4
ASSGLRDSIQY
>TRBV19|TRBJ1-2
ASSTTGTGPPYGYT
>TRBV5-4|TRBJ1-1
ASSPEIGGNTEAF
>TRBV28|TRBJ1-2
ASSGGPRGYGYT
>TRBV7-2|TRBJ2-5
ASSSRERGGQETQY
>TRBV20-1|TRBJ1-1
SARGAGGASNTEAF
>TRBV18|TRBJ2-3
ASSPPASGGRDTQY
>TRBV28|TRBJ2-1
ASSLGGEQF
>TRBV6-1|TRBJ1-5
ASSKGVRGSPQH
>TRBV20-1|TRBJ2-7
SAPRPGQGLWEQY
>TRBV6-1|TRBJ1-5
ASSRTVNQPQH
>TRBV19|TRBJ2-5
ASSPGLGSLKTQY
>TRBV18|TRBJ2-3
ASSPLSGVKDTQY
>TRBV11-2|TRBJ2-3
ASSSPRRLAGGSTDTQY
>TRBV28|TRBJ1-6
ASSLIPGNYNSPLH
>TRBV20-1|TRBJ2-5
SARVPWQAPQY
>TRBV18|TRBJ1-6
ASSPGGQVRLLH
>TRBV30|TRBJ2-1
AWTGRGFYNEQF
>TRBV29-1|TRBJ1-2
SVERSRGYGYT